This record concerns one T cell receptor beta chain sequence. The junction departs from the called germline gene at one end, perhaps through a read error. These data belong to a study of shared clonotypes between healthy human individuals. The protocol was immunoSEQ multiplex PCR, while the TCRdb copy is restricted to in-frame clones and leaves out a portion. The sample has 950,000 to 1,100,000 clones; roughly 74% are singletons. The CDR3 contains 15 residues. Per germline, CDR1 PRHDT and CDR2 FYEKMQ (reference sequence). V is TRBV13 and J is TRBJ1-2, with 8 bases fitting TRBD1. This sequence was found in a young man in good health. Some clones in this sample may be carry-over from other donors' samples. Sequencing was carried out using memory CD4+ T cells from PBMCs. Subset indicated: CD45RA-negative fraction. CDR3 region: CASSLAGTGIYGHTF. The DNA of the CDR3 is TGTGCCAGCAGCTTAGCTGGGACAGGCATCTATGGCCACACCTTC.